The 7 T cell receptor beta chains given below trace back to one sample, sequenced in a study of T cells in Graves' hyperthyroidism and ophthalmopathy. Amplified TCR beta CDR3 regions came from RNA transcripts. Initially, a first-round RT-PCR of the TCR CDR3 employed the HTBI primer set. One entry per CDR3 protein results from TCRdb running MiXCR on the multiplex PCR reads. This sample carries some 650,000 distinct CDR3 sequences, around 16% of them seen once, and the ten largest clones take less than 3.5%. The specimen was blood. Receptors originate from a woman between 35 and 50 years old with Graves' ophthalmopathy.

In its sample, this clonotype was seen a few times. The chain recombines TRBV4-1 with TRBJ1-5; D possibly corresponds to TRBD1 (5 bases). The V end lost 4 bases, the J end lost 4 bases, and 17 bases lay between the germline ends. CDR1 and CDR2 from the germline V gene are MGHRA and YSYEKL. This CDR3 has 16 residues. The CDR3 nucleotides are TGCGCCAGCAGCCGCCTCCCCGGGGCAGGGAATCAGCCCCAGCATTTT. Amino acids: CASSRLPGAGNQPQHF.

V gene TRBV7-2 combines with J gene TRBJ2-1; D is uncertain. CDR1 is SGHTA, CDR2 FQGNSA, per germline. V gave up 2 bases and J gave up 14 bases, with 16 bases separating them. This CDR3 contains 13 residues. The CDR3 spells CASSLPPPGPEFF. The DNA for the CDR3 is TGTGCCAGCAGCTTACCCCCCCCCGGTCCTGAGTTCTTC.

This clonotype was seen repeatedly, ten times or more. The chain links TRBV5-1 to TRBJ2-7, with 14 bases that match TRBD2. CDR1 SGHRS and CDR2 YFSETQ come from the germline V gene. CDR3 length equals 17 residues. V shed 3 bases and J 1 base; nucleotides not matched to a gene: 6. CDR3 residues: CASSSGTSGRASYEQYF. DNA for the CDR3: TGCGCCAGCAGCTCCGGGACTAGCGGGAGAGCATCCTACGAGCAGTACTTC.

On this clonotype: This may come from a read error, since a much larger clone is one base off. Because it lacks the conserved phenylalanine or tryptophan at the end, this CDR3 is likely a read error. CDR3 residues: CASSLSGQGAQPQHL. As DNA, the CDR3 is TGTGCCAGCAGTTTATCGGGACAGGGGGCCCAGCCCCAGCATCTT. J is TRBJ1-5 and V is TRBV28, with 12 positions matching TRBD1. There are 15 residues in the CDR3. J gave up 7 bases and V 1 base, and 2 bases lay outside the gene matches. The germline CDR1 and CDR2 sequences are MDHEN and SYDVKM.

This clonotype showed up just a few times. One end of the junction does not line up with germline, which may come from a read error. The chain couples TRBV20-1 to TRBJ2-2, with D uncertain. CDR1 and CDR2 from the germline V gene are DFQATT and SNEGSKA (reference sequence). This CDR3 is 13 amino acids long. CDR3 in amino acids: CSAGDVDTGELFF. The CDR3 nucleotides read TGCAGTGCTGGAGATGTGGACACCGGGGAGCTGTTTTTT.

This clonotype occurred many times. This chain joins TRBV20-1 and TRBJ2-3; possibly TRBD2 for D (6 bases). Germline CDR1 DFQATT, CDR2 SNEGSKA (reference sequence). The CDR3 is 12 residues long. The V gene lost 1 base and the J gene lost 6 bases, with 8 bases spanning the gap. The CDR3 protein is CSARVSGDTQYF. The CDR3 DNA is TGCAGTGCTAGAGTAAGCGGGGATACGCAGTATTTT.

This clonotype was seen a handful of times. At one of its ends the junction is not consistent with the germline gene, which may arise from a read error. This chain joins TRBV7-7 and TRBJ1-1, with D possibly TRBD1 on 6 matching bases. The CDR3 is 15 amino acids. Germline CDR1 and CDR2: SSHAT and FNYEAQ (reference sequence). CDR3 DNA: TGTGCTAGCAGCCCCACCGGGACAAAGAACACTGAAGCTTTCTTT. Translated, it gives CASSPTGTKNTEAFF.